The 10 T cell receptor beta chains below all came from one sample that was sequenced in a study of cytomegalovirus exposure and HLA in healthy donors. Sequencing was performed with immunoSEQ multiplex PCR; in TCRdb, only in-frame clones are kept and a portion is missing. The profile shows 200,000 or so clones, 84% of them singletons. Sequenced: PBMCs. The receptors were sampled from a woman in her twenties or thirties in good health and CMV-seropositive.

The chain links TRBV5-1 to TRBJ2-7, with TRBD2 matching 7 bases. CDR1 is SGHRS, CDR2 YFSETQ, per germline. The J segment lost 4 bases and the V segment lost 6 bases, leaving 10 bases of the junction unmatched. There are 14 residues in the CDR3. The CDR3, as DNA: TGCGCCAGCAACGAAGGCGGGGGAACGTACGAGCAGTACTTC. The encoded protein is CASNEGGGTYEQYF. Full variable domain (missing parts from reference TRBV5-1 and TRBJ2-7): KAGVTQTPRYLIKTRGQQVTLSCSPISGHRSVSWYQQTPGQGLQFLFEYFSETQRNKGNFPGRFSGRQFSNSRSEMNVSTLELGDSALYLCASNEGGGTYEQYFGPGTRLTVT.

This chain joins TRBV15 and TRBJ2-5; 7 positions match TRBD2. CDR1 is LNHNV and CDR2 is YYDKDF in the germline V gene (reference sequence). V dropped 1 base and J dropped 5; count of bases not matched to a gene: 7. The CDR3 length is 15 residues. Here the CDR3 DNA reads TGTGCCACCAGCAGAGGGGGGGAGGGGATGGAGACCCAGTACTTC. Protein sequence: CATSRGGEGMETQYF.

This clone showed up just a few times. The rearrangement links TRBV4-1 to TRBJ2-1; unclear D gene. V was shortened by 4 bases and J by 9 bases, with 13 bases between the two germline ends. Germline V gives CDR1 MGHRA, CDR2 YSYEKL. This CDR3 spans 13 amino acids. The DNA of the CDR3 is TGCGCCAGCAGCCTTCTGGTCCTTAGTGAGCAGTTCTTC. This encodes CASSLLVLSEQFF.

This rearrangement joins TRBV6-1 to TRBJ2-3, with unresolved D. CDR1 MNHNS and CDR2 SASEGT come from the germline V gene. CDR3 length equals 13 residues. V dropped 8 bases and J dropped 1 base, with 10 bases sitting between them. This CDR3 is CASVPFGTDTQYF. CDR3 nucleotides: TGTGCCAGCGTCCCTTTTGGCACAGATACGCAGTATTTT.

The chain is built from TRBV5-1 and TRBJ2-5; 8 nucleotides line up with TRBD1. CDR3 length: 15 amino acids. CDR1 and CDR2 (germline): SGHRS, YFSETQ. J lost 4 bases, V lost 7 bases, and 12 bases had no gene match. The CDR3 sequence is CASHRTGRTLETQYF. The CDR3 nucleotides read TGCGCCAGCCACCGGACAGGGAGGACCTTAGAGACCCAGTACTTC.

The chain has TRBV5-4 and TRBJ2-4; TRBD1 might be the D (6 bases). This CDR3 comprises 14 residues. The V and J ends lost 4 bases and 5 bases respectively, with 13 bases between them. Per the germline V gene, CDR1 is SGHNT and CDR2 is YYREEE (reference sequence). The chain's CDR3 is CASSHRDKENIQYF. The CDR3 nucleotides read TGTGCCAGCAGCCACCGGGACAAAGAAAACATTCAGTACTTC.

The chain recombines TRBV19 with TRBJ2-6; TRBD1 agrees at 7 bases. Germline V lookup: CDR1 LNHDA, CDR2 SQIVND (reference sequence). The CDR3 is 19 residues long. V shed 7 bases, J shed 4 bases, and the junction held 19 bases outside the gene matches. CDR3: CASNPVLAGGLGGANVLTF. Here the CDR3 DNA reads TGTGCCAGTAACCCAGTTTTGGCAGGGGGATTGGGCGGGGCCAACGTCCTGACTTTC.

The chain links TRBV27 to TRBJ2-7, with D perhaps matching TRBD1 (5 bases). This CDR3 has 16 amino acids. Trimming cost V 4 bases and J 7 bases, with 23 bases left between them. Per the germline V gene, CDR1 is MNHEY and CDR2 is SMNVEV (reference sequence). The CDR3 spells CASSYSPGRSTMEQYF. In nucleotides, the CDR3 is TGTGCCAGCAGTTATTCCCCAGGGCGGAGTACTATGGAGCAGTACTTC.

The table lists this clone with a few counts. The J gene is TRBJ1-1, the V gene TRBV6-6, with D tentatively TRBD1 (6 bases). Germline V CDR1 and CDR2: MNHNY, SVGAGI (reference sequence). This CDR3 is 14 amino acids long. The V and J ends lost 2 bases and 5 bases respectively, with 12 bases between them. In nucleotides, the CDR3 is TGTGCCAGCAGTTACAACGGGGGGCTGACTGAAGCTTTCTTT. Encoded protein: CASSYNGGLTEAFF.

This chain links TRBV29-1 with TRBJ2-3, with D possibly matching TRBD2 (6 bases). V was trimmed by 4 bases and J by 0 bases, leaving 8 bases between them. Germline-derived CDR1 and CDR2 are SQVTM and ANQGSEA. The CDR3 contains 13 residues. The CDR3: CSVVAGSTDTQYF. The CDR3 DNA reads TGCAGCGTTGTTGCGGGAAGCACAGATACGCAGTATTTT.